This T cell receptor (beta chain) was recorded in a study of Tregs in tolerant kidney transplant recipients (dated by TCRdb to about 2019). Regarding the research as a whole: The study used TCRbeta sequencing to identify donor-specific regulatory T cells before combined kidney and bone marrow transplantation, then tracked those cells after transplant. TCRbeta repertoire sequencing was used in 3 healthy controls to compare several methods for expanding Tregs specific for an allogeneic donor. What the research found in general, with its limitations: Biological reproducibility was not directly addressed, though technical replication error appeared minimal. Expanding Tregs with activated donor B cells appeared to identify the most biologically relevant and donor-specific TCRbeta repertoire. The study was constrained by small patient numbers, and validation of the findings is required in larger populations and under other immunosuppression protocols.

For TCRbeta CDR3 sequencing, genomic DNA from the sorted cells was extracted using the QIAGEN DNeasy Blood and Tissue Kit. High-throughput TCRbeta CDR3 sequencing, including PCR amplification with bias correction and internal controls, was performed commercially through immunoSEQ. Under the source paper's analysis protocol: Unique productive TCRbeta sequences were defined by CDR3 nucleotide sequence where primers matched, otherwise by CDR3 amino acid sequence with Vbeta and Jbeta genes. To correct for sorting error, sequences found in more than one sorted population at a frequency ratio of 2:1 or less were discarded, and the remaining shared sequences were assigned to the population with the higher frequency. A sequence was defined as donor-reactive if the sequence was expanded at least 5-fold in CFSE-low cells compared with unstimulated cells and had a frequency of at least 0.01% in CFSE-low cells. Repertoire divergence was quantified by Jensen-Shannon divergence calculated from the top 100 TCRbeta sequences ranked by frequency. For samples with multiple sequencing runs, sorting error was corrected in each run separately before the runs were combined. The table was pulled from immuneACCESS by TCRdb, which kept in-frame rearrangements only. Such tables lose some clones; where checked, under half of the loss comes from unresolved V genes, and the rest has no known cause. V and J calls and clone size are copied from that table; D and trimming were computed from the DNA. This sample gives about 240,000 clones in total; 65% to 85% of them show up just once. The biggest ten clones account for around 0.68% of the sample.

The CDR3 runs 13 amino acids, cysteine and phenylalanine included. The read is trimmed to its CDR3 DNA, 39 bases read in frame from base 1. V and J lose 4 bases and 7 bases, and a span of 13 bases separates them. The germline V gene provides CDR1 SGHTA and CDR2 FQGNSA. This clone was recorded a few times. Its antigen is currently not known. No much larger clonotype is one base removed from it; base qualities were not supplied. Unstimulated Tregs (CD4+CD25+CD127-), CD4+ non-Tregs (CD4+CD25-), CD4 and CD8 cells were FACS-sorted from thawed PBMCs. Healthy control blood came either as purchased buffy coats or from healthy volunteers. Healthy control blood was processed to PBMCs by Ficoll density gradient and cryopreserved, and patient PBMCs were collected before and after transplant.

This chain is built from TRBV7-2 and TRBJ1-1; the D gene assignment is ambiguous. The TCR was taken from a human donor in good health. Specimen: CD4+ T cells from blood. CDR3 reads: CASSSLVGLEAFF. The nucleotides read TGTGCCAGCAGCTCCCTGGTAGGACTTGAAGCTTTCTTT.